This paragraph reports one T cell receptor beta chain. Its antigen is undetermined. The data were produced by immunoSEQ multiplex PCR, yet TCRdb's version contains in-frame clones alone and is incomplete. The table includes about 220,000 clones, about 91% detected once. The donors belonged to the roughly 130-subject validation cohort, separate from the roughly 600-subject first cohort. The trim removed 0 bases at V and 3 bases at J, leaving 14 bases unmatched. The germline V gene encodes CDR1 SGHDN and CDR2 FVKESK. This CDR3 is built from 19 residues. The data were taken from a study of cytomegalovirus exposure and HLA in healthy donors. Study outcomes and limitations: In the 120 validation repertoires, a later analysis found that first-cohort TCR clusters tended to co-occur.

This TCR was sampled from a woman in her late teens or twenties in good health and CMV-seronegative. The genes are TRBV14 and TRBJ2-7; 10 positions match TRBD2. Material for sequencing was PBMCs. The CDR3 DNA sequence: TGTGCCAGCAGCCAAGAGTCAAATCCCAGACTAGCGGGTCGCTACGAGCAGTACTTC. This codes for CASSQESNPRLAGRYEQYF. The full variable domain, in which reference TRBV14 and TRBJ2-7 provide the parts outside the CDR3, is EAGVTQFPSHSVIEKGQTVTLRCDPISGHDNLYWYRRVMGKEIKFLLHFVKESKQDESGMPNNRFLAERTGGTYSTLKVQPAELEDSGVYFCASSQESNPRLAGRYEQYFGPGTRLTVT.